The source of this T cell receptor (beta chain) is a study of chemoradiotherapy in HPV16-positive cancers. Sequenced by immunoSEQ multiplex PCR; TCRdb stores in-frame clones only, minus some. The sample holds about 14,000 clones, approximately 89% seen once. The CDR3 loop spans 15 amino acids. The germline CDR1 and CDR2 sequences are SGHNT and YYREEE (reference sequence). With 4 bases removed from V and 8 bases from J, the gap between germline ends came to 19 bases. Study observations and caveats: Candidate HPV-specific clones and E7-related TCR motifs grew in tumor during treatment. HPV-responsive T-cell expansion during chemoradiotherapy was linked to improved recurrence-free survival in HPV16-positive patients. Functional assays defining HPV-specific T cells used only a couple of HPV16-positive patients.

With respect to this clone: What it binds is unknown.

The material was tumor tissue, obtained from a patient who underwent chemoradiotherapy. The chain recombines TRBV5-4 with TRBJ2-1; weak D call: TRBD1 (5 bases). The sequence was collected from a human donor with HPV-associated anogenital cancer. DNA of the CDR3: TGTGCCAGCAGCCCAGACAGAGGCCCCAGCGATGAGCAGTTCTTC. Translated: CASSPDRGPSDEQFF.